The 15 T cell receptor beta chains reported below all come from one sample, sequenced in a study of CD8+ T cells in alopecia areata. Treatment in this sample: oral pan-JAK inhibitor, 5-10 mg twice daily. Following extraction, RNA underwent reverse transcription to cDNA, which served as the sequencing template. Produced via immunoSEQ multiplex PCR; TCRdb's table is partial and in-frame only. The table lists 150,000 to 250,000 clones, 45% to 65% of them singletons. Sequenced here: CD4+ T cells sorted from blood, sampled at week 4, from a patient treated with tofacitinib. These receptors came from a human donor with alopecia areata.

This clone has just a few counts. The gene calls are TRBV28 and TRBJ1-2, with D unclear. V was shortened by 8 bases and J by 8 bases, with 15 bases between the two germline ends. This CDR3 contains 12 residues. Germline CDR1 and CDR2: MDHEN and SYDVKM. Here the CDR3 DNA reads TGTGCCAGCGGAGGCCAGGTGCGGGGCTACACCTTC. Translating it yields CASGGQVRGYTF.

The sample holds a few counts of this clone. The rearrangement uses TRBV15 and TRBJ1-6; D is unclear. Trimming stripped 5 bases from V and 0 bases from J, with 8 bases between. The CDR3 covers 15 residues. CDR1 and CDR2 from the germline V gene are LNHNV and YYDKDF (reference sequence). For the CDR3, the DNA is TGTGCCACCAGCGTGTGGCCCTCCTATAATTCACCCCTCCACTTT. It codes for CATSVWPSYNSPLHF.

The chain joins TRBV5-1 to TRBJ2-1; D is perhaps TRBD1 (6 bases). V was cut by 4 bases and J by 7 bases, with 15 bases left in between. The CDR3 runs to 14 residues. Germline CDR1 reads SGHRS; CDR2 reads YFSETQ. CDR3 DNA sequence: TGCGCCAGCAGCCACAGGACAGTGGGGAATGAGCAGTTCTTC. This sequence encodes CASSHRTVGNEQFF.

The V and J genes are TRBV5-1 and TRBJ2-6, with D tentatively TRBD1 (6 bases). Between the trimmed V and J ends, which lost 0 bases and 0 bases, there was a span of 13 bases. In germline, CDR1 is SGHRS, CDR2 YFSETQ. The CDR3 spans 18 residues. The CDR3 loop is CASSLDRQGLSGANVLTF. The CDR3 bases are TGCGCCAGCAGCTTGGATAGGCAGGGGCTCTCTGGGGCCAACGTCCTGACTTTC.

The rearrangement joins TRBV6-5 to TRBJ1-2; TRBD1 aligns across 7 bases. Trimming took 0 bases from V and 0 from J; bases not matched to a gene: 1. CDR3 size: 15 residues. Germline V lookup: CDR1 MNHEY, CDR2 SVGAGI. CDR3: CASSYSGTANYGYTF. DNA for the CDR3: TGTGCCAGCAGTTACTCGGGGACAGCTAACTATGGCTACACCTTC.

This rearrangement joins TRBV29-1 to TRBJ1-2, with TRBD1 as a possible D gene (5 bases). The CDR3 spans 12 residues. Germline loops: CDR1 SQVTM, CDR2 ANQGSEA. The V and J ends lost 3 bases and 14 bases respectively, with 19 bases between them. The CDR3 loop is CSVEAAGGSGTF. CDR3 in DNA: TGCAGCGTTGAGGCGGCGGGGGGATCCGGAACCTTC.

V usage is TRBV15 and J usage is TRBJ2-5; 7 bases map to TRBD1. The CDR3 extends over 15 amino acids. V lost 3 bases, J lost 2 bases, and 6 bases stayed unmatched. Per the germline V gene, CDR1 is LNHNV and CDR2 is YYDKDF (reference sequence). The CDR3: CATSSHRTGQETQYF. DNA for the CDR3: TGTGCCACCAGCAGCCACCGGACAGGTCAAGAGACCCAGTACTTC.

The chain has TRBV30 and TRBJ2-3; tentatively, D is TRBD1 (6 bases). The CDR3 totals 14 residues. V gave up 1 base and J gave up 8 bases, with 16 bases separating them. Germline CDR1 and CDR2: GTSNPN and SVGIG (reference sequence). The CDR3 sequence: CAWSGTRARGTQYF. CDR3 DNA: TGTGCCTGGAGTGGGACCCGCGCCAGGGGTACGCAGTATTTT.

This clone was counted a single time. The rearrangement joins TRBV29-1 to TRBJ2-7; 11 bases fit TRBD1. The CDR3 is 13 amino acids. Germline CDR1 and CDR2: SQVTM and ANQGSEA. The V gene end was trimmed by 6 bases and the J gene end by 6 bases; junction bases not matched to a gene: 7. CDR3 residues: CSVGDRGFSEQYF. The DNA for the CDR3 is TGCAGCGTAGGGGACAGGGGGTTCTCCGAGCAGTACTTC.

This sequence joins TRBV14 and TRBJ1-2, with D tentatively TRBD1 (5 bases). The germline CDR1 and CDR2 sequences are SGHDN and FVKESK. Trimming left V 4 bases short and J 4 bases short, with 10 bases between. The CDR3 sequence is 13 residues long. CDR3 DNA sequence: TGTGCCAGCAGCCCGGGACGGAGCTATGGCTACACCTTC. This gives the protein CASSPGRSYGYTF.

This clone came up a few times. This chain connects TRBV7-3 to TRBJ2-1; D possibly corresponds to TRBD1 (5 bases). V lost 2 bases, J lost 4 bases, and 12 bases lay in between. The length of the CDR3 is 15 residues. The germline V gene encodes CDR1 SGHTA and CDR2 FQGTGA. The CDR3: CASSLYHQGYNEQFF. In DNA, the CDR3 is TGTGCCAGCAGCTTATACCATCAGGGATACAATGAGCAGTTCTTC.

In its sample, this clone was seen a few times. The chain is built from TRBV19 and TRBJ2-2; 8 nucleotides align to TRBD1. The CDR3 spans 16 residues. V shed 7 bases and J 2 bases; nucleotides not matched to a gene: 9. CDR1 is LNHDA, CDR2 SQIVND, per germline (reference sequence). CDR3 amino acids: CASNLADRANTGELFF. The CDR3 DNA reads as TGTGCCAGTAATCTTGCGGACAGGGCTAACACCGGGGAGCTGTTTTTT.

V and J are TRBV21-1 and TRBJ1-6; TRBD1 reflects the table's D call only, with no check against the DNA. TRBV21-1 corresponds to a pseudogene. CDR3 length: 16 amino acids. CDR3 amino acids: CASSKGPGKGNSPLHF. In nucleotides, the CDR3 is TGTGCCAGCAGCAAAGGGCCAGGGAAGGGGAATTCACCCCTCCACTTT.

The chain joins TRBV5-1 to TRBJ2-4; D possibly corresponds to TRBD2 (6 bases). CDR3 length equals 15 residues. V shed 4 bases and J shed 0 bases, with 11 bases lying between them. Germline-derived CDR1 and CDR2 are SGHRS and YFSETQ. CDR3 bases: TGCGCCAGCAGCACCCTCGGGAGAGCCAAAAACATTCAGTACTTC. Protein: CASSTLGRAKNIQYF.

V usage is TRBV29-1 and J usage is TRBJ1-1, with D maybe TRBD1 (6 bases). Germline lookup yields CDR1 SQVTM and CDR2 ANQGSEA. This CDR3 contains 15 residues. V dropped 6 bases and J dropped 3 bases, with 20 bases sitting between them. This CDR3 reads CSVRAGRGPYTEAFF. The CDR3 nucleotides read TGCAGCGTACGGGCCGGCAGGGGTCCTTACACTGAAGCTTTCTTT.